What follows are 21 T cell receptor beta chains derived from one specimen sequenced in a study of blood T cell repertoires in COVID-19. TCRdb's copy holds only in-frame clones and misses some; the assay was immunoSEQ multiplex PCR. The sample lists around 230,000 clones, 65% to 85% seen once, with roughly 8.8% in the top ten. What was sequenced was peripheral blood. The origin of the receptors is a woman in her forties or fifties with acute or convalescent COVID-19.

The chain combines TRBV12-3 or TRBV12-4 with TRBJ1-2; 7 bases fit TRBD1. J gave up 3 bases and V 5 bases, and 3 bases lay outside the gene matches. The CDR3 contains 13 residues. The CDR3 here is CASSTTGYYGYTF. DNA of the CDR3: TGTGCCAGCAGTACGACAGGGTACTATGGCTACACCTTC.

The V call is TRBV10-2, the J call TRBJ2-7, with 16 bases lining up with TRBD2. The germline CDR1 and CDR2 sequences are WSHSY and SAAADI. This CDR3 has 16 residues. The J segment lost 2 bases and the V segment lost 6 bases, leaving 4 bases of the junction unmatched. This CDR3 reads CASRGLAGGPTYEQYF. CDR3 DNA: TGCGCCAGCAGGGGACTAGCGGGAGGGCCCACCTACGAGCAGTACTTC.

The V gene is TRBV5-1, the J gene TRBJ1-2; 10 bases are a match to TRBD1. The CDR3 loop spans 14 amino acids. The germline V gene has CDR1 SGHRS and CDR2 YFSETQ. V trimming: 0 bases; J trimming: 7 bases; junction bases outside the gene matches: 3. CDR3 nucleotide sequence: TGCGCCAGCAGCTTGGCCGGGACAGGGGCTGGCTACACCTTC. Amino acids: CASSLAGTGAGYTF. Drawing the rest from reference TRBV5-1 and TRBJ1-2, the complete variable domain is KAGVTQTPRYLIKTRGQQVTLSCSPISGHRSVSWYQQTPGQGLQFLFEYFSETQRNKGNFPGRFSGRQFSNSRSEMNVSTLELGDSALYLCASSLAGTGAGYTFGSGTRLTVV.

This clone was counted a single time. The V call is TRBV2, the J call TRBJ1-1; D unclear. The CDR3 sequence is 14 residues long. The germline V gene has CDR1 SNHLY and CDR2 FYNNEI. The V and J ends lost 6 bases and 1 base respectively, with 12 bases between them. The CDR3: CASRRAVGNTEAFF. As DNA, the CDR3 is TGTGCCAGCAGGAGGGCAGTTGGGAACACTGAAGCTTTCTTT.

The chain carries TRBV21-1 and TRBJ1-3. TRBV21-1 is a known pseudogene. The CDR3 covers 15 residues. The CDR3 DNA reads as TGTGCCAGCAGCGCGTCAACGGGCTCTGGAAACACCATATATTTT. It specifies CASSASTGSGNTIYF.

The J gene is TRBJ1-2, the V gene TRBV5-1; D perhaps matches TRBD1 (6 bases). The V end lost 4 bases, the J end lost 4 bases, and 20 bases lay between the germline ends. Germline CDR1 is SGHRS and CDR2 is YFSETQ. CDR3 length equals 16 residues. The CDR3 DNA reads TGCGCCAGCAGCCAGACAGGAGTTGAGGGCCCCTATGGCTACACCTTC. Amino acid sequence: CASSQTGVEGPYGYTF.

The chain carries TRBV7-9 and TRBJ1-4, with 7 bases identical to TRBD1. CDR1 is SEHNR, CDR2 FQNEAQ, per germline (reference sequence). The J segment lost 4 bases and the V segment lost 3 bases, leaving 2 bases of the junction unmatched. This CDR3 region has 14 residues. CDR3 loop: CASSFSGGNEKLFF. CDR3 in DNA: TGTGCCAGCAGCTTCTCAGGGGGTAATGAAAAACTGTTTTTT.

The chain links TRBV12-3 or TRBV12-4 to TRBJ2-7; D is unclear. The V gene lost 3 bases and the J gene lost 2 bases, with 8 bases spanning the gap. This CDR3 has 13 residues. The CDR3 is CASSFSGTYEQYF. CDR3 nucleotide sequence: TGTGCCAGCAGTTTTTCAGGCACCTACGAGCAGTACTTC.

The sample holds one count of this clone. The chain links TRBV19 to TRBJ1-1; 8 bases line up with TRBD1. The CDR3 consists of 17 residues. Germline V gene data show CDR1 as LNHDA and CDR2 as SQIVND (reference sequence). The CDR3 DNA reads as TGTCGCTCCCTCTATATAGGCCGGACAGGGATGAACACTGAAGCTTTCTTT. This encodes CRSLYIGRTGMNTEAFF.

This chain uses TRBV2 with TRBJ2-4; tentatively, D is TRBD1 (6 bases). Germline values: CDR1 SNHLY, CDR2 FYNNEI. The CDR3 is 14 amino acids. The ends were cut back, 3 bases at V and 8 bases at J, with 14 bases in the middle. CDR3 in DNA: TGTGCCAGCAGTGACTCCAGGGGCGAGGACATTCAGTACTTC. Its protein product is CASSDSRGEDIQYF. The variable domain in full, with the rest retrieved from reference TRBV2 and TRBJ2-4, is EPEVTQTPSHQVTQMGQEVILRCVPISNHLYFYWYRQILGQKVEFLVSFYNNEISEKSEIFDDQFSVERPDGSNFTLKIRSTKLEDSAMYFCASSDSRGEDIQYFGAGTRLSVL.

In this sample, this clone turned up a few times. V is TRBV21-1 and J is TRBJ1-3; TRBD1, as called in the table, went unchecked against the DNA. TRBV21-1 is a known pseudogene. This CDR3 comprises 18 residues. The DNA of the CDR3 is TGTGCCAGCAGCAAAGAATTAAACTTTGCAGGCTCTGGAAACACCATATATTTT. Translating gives CASSKELNFAGSGNTIYF.

The chain couples TRBV21-1 to TRBJ2-7; the D call of TRBD1 is as the table states it, not checked on the DNA. TRBV21-1 is a recognized pseudogene. This CDR3 spans 14 amino acids. The CDR3 DNA reads TGTGCCAGCAGCAAAGGACGCAGGCCAGACGAGCAGTACTTC. Translating it yields CASSKGRRPDEQYF.

The chain combines TRBV28 with TRBJ1-4, with TRBD1 matching 9 bases. Germline V lookup: CDR1 MDHEN, CDR2 SYDVKM. The CDR3 sequence is 14 residues long. V lost 6 bases and J lost 6; bases outside the gene matches: 5. The CDR3 loop reads CASSLRDRDEKLFF. The CDR3 DNA sequence: TGTGCCAGCAGCCTCCGGGACAGGGATGAAAAACTGTTTTTT.

This sequence joins TRBV28 and TRBJ2-7; D gene uncertain. Germline CDR1 and CDR2: MDHEN and SYDVKM. V lost 1 base to trimming and J lost 2 bases, with 3 bases between them. This CDR3 has 12 residues. CDR3 nucleotides: TGTGCCAGCAGTTTATTAACCTACGAGCAGTACTTC. This gives the protein CASSLLTYEQYF.

This clone was seen just once. The J gene is TRBJ2-2, the V gene TRBV11-2; 9 positions match TRBD2. Germline loops: CDR1 SGHAT, CDR2 FQNNGV. V trimming: 5 bases; J trimming: 7 bases; junction bases outside the gene matches: 8. This CDR3 spans 15 amino acids. The CDR3 reads CASSLGTSRGGELFF. The CDR3 DNA reads as TGTGCCAGCAGCCTTGGGACTAGCCGTGGCGGGGAGCTGTTTTTT.

This clone is a singleton in its sample. The chain joins TRBV19 to TRBJ1-2; 9 nucleotides align to TRBD1. Losses at the gene ends were 5 bases for V and 4 bases for J; bases not matched to a gene: 5. Looked up from germline, CDR1 is LNHDA and CDR2 is SQIVND (reference sequence). The CDR3 totals 14 residues. The CDR3 reads CASSHRGQGYGYTF. CDR3 DNA sequence: TGTGCCAGTAGTCACAGGGGGCAGGGCTATGGCTACACCTTC.

The rearrangement links TRBV9 to TRBJ2-1; TRBD2 agrees at 12 bases. The CDR3 loop spans 15 amino acids. V dropped 4 bases and J dropped 10; count of bases not matched to a gene: 9. Germline CDR1 is SGDLS and CDR2 is YYNGEE. CDR3 bases: TGTGCCAGCAGCCCCACTAGCGGGAGGTTAGGGGAGCAGTTCTTC. This codes for CASSPTSGRLGEQFF.

This clone was seen once. CDR3 in amino acids: CASSVSYEQYF. CDR3 nucleotide sequence: TGTGCCAGCAGTGTCAGCTACGAGCAGTACTTC. The genes are TRBV2 and TRBJ2-7, with D unclear. CDR3 size: 11 residues. V was cut by 4 bases and J by 3 bases, with 4 bases left in between. From germline, CDR1 is SNHLY and CDR2 FYNNEI.

Points on this clone: Other DNA sequences from this sample encode an identical CDR3 as well. The rearrangement links TRBV15 to TRBJ2-7, with D possibly matching TRBD1 (6 bases). The CDR3 is 13 residues long. Germline loops: CDR1 LNHNV, CDR2 YYDKDF (reference sequence). V lost 2 bases to trimming and J lost 4 bases, with 9 bases between them. In nucleotides, the CDR3 is TGTGCCACCAGCAGACCTGACAGGTACGAGCAGTACTTC. It yields the protein CATSRPDRYEQYF.

The V and J genes are TRBV5-6 and TRBJ2-3; 7 nucleotides agree with TRBD1. The length of the CDR3 is 15 residues. V lost 2 bases and J lost 3; bases outside the gene matches: 6. Germline CDR1 is SGHDT and CDR2 is YYEEEE. CDR3 bases: TGTGCCAGCAGCTTCCGACAGGGTGGGACAGATACGCAGTATTTT. Its translation: CASSFRQGGTDTQYF. The full variable domain, rest sourced from reference TRBV5-6 and TRBJ2-3, is DAGVTQSPTHLIKTRGQQVTLRCSPKSGHDTVSWYQQALGQGPQFIFQYYEEEERQRGNFPDRFSGHQFPNYSSELNVNALLLGDSALYLCASSFRQGGTDTQYFGPGTRLTVL.

The chain combines TRBV13 with TRBJ2-7; 8 nucleotides match TRBD2. Per the germline V gene, CDR1 is PRHDT and CDR2 is FYEKMQ (reference sequence). The CDR3 has 14 residues. The junction had 7 bases not matched to a gene; V was cut back by 3 bases and J by 6 bases. The CDR3 DNA sequence: TGTGCCAGCAGCTTGGCTCCAAGCGGGAGCGAGCAGTACTTC. Translation: CASSLAPSGSEQYF.